One T cell receptor (beta chain) is described in this entry. This CDR3 has 15 residues. Germline V gene data show CDR1 as MNHEY and CDR2 as SVGAGI. V lost 9 bases and J 7 bases, leaving 19 bases between the germline ends. Assignment of participants to cohorts was predicated upon participant-reported clinical history. This record comes from a study of blood T cell repertoires in COVID-19. Study at large: Acute-phase and convalescent COVID-19 samples originated in the United States, Italy and Spain.

Only in-frame clones appear in the TCRdb table, and some are missing; sequencing was by immunoSEQ multiplex PCR. The data show roughly 180,000 clones, roughly 83% seen once. The J gene is TRBJ1-6, the V gene TRBV6-5, with TRBD1 as a possible D gene (6 bases). The clonotype originates from a woman aged 25 to 45 who had recovered from COVID-19. Sequencing was carried out using PBMCs or T cells enriched from blood (not recorded which). CDR3 sequence (DNA): TGTGCCAGTTCACGGACAGTACTCTCAAATTCACCCCTCCACTTT. Translated: CASSRTVLSNSPLHF.